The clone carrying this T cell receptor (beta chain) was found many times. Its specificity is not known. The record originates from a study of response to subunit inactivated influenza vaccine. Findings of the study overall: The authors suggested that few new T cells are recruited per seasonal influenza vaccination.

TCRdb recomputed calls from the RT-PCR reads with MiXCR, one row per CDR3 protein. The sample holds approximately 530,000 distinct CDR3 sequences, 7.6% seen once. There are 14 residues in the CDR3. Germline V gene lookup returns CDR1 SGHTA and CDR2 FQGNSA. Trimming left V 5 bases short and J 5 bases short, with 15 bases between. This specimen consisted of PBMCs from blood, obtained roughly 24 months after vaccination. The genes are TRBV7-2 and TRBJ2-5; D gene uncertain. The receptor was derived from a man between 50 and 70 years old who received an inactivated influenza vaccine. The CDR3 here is CASSPSLLGETQYF. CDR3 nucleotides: TGTGCCAGCAGCCCAAGTTTATTAGGGGAGACCCAGTACTTC. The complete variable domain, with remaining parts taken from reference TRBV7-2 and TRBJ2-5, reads GAGVSQSPSNKVTEKGKDVELRCDPISGHTALYWYRQSLGQGLEFLIYFQGNSAPDKSGLPSDRFSAERTGGSVSTLTIQRTQQEDSAVYLCASSPSLLGETQYFGPGTRLLVL.